This T cell receptor (beta chain) was sequenced during a study of spatial heterogeneity in lung cancer. Time point specified: blood at routine non-recurrence follow-up after resection. This CDR3 has 16 amino acids. Trimming removed 0 bases from V and 5 bases from J, with 17 bases in between. In germline, CDR1 is LGHDT, CDR2 YNNKEL (reference sequence). Each CDR3 protein gets one entry after TCRdb re-called the 5' RACE reads with MiXCR. This table holds around 70,000 distinct CDR3 sequences, roughly 8.9% found once. Ten or more counts support this clonotype. The chain is built from TRBV3-1 and TRBJ2-7; D call uncertain. The sample consisted of PBMCs, taken at follow-up. This TCR came from a female donor with early-stage non-small cell lung cancer. The CDR3 nucleotides are TGTGCCAGCAGCCAAGATACGGGCCCTTCCATCCACGAGCAGTACTTC. Translating gives CASSQDTGPSIHEQYF.